One and the same sample provided the 2 T cell receptor beta chains below, sequenced in a study of T cell responses to AZD1222 COVID-19 vaccine. Method: immunoSEQ multiplex PCR; TCRdb's copy keeps in-frame clones and lacks some. There are around 120,000 clones in the sample; more than 85% occur only once, and 1.2% lies in the top ten. Sequencing was performed on peripheral blood, taken on day 0 of AZD1222 vaccination. The receptors stem from an adult in good health.

The chain recombines TRBV7-2 with TRBJ1-1; D perhaps matches TRBD1 (6 bases). Germline-derived CDR1 and CDR2 are SGHTA and FQGNSA. This CDR3 is 13 amino acids long. Trimming removed 5 bases from V and 6 bases from J, with 13 bases in between. The CDR3 DNA reads as TGTGCCAGCAGCCCGCCCGGGACACCTGAAGCTTTCTTT. It translates to CASSPPGTPEAFF.

The genes are TRBV6-5 and TRBJ2-7; D may be TRBD2 (6 bases). V shed 0 bases and J shed 2 bases, with 11 bases lying between them. Germline V gene lookup returns CDR1 MNHEY and CDR2 SVGAGI. The CDR3 contains 15 residues. The CDR3 here is CASSYSSGGAYEQYF. CDR3 bases: TGTGCCAGCAGTTACTCTTCAGGCGGGGCCTACGAGCAGTACTTC.